This T cell receptor (beta chain) emerged from a study of neurological immune-mediated disorders. Study-level findings and limits: None of the CDR3 amino acid sequences of expanded clones were shared across subjects, and this suggested private repertoires in all groups.

TCRdb processed the 5' RACE reads anew with MiXCR; each CDR3 protein has one entry. The table shows about 59,000 distinct CDR3 sequences, with roughly 13% occurring only once. CDR1 is LNHNV and CDR2 is YYDKDF in the germline V gene (reference sequence). This CDR3 spans 18 amino acids. V lost 0 bases to trimming and J lost 4 bases; unmatched junction nucleotides: 9. This clonotype was seen many times. Its antigen is currently unknown. The V and J genes are TRBV15 and TRBJ2-1, with 10 positions matching TRBD2. The clonotype originates from a woman aged 55-69 years with HTLV-1-associated myelopathy (HAM/TSP). Sequenced material: PBMCs. The CDR3 DNA reads TGTGCCACCAGCAGAGATGGACCTCTAGCGGGAGTTTACAATGAGCAGTTCTTC. Amino acids: CATSRDGPLAGVYNEQFF.